This T cell receptor beta chain was documented in a study of T cells in Graves' hyperthyroidism and ophthalmopathy. General study results and limits: Blood also contained most expanded thyroid clonotypes above 0.001.

Subjects aged 18 to 65 presented with newly diagnosed hyperthyroidism of less than 2 months' duration. Diagnostic decisions used clinical symptoms, serum thyroxine and TRAb, thyroid ultrasound and orbital computed tomography. The authors obtained PBMCs from about 9.5 ml of fresh peripheral blood. Amplification of TCR beta CDR3 regions used RNA as the template. HTBI primers were used for first-round RT-PCR of the TCR CDR3. TCRdb fed the multiplex PCR reads into MiXCR, producing one record per CDR3 protein. The sample includes about 590,000 distinct CDR3 sequences, around 16% of them seen just once. The CDR3 covers 14 residues. CDR1 is SGHRS and CDR2 is YFSETQ in the germline V gene. Trimming removed 3 bases from V and 2 bases from J, with 10 bases in between. This clonotype has at least ten counts. Its antigen is unknown.

Material: blood. The chain couples TRBV5-1 to TRBJ2-3; D is perhaps TRBD1 (6 bases). This sequence originates from a woman aged 25 to 39 with Graves' hyperthyroidism. Here the CDR3 DNA reads TGCGCCAGCAGCTACCGGGACACCACAGATACGCAGTATTTT. Translation: CASSYRDTTDTQYF.